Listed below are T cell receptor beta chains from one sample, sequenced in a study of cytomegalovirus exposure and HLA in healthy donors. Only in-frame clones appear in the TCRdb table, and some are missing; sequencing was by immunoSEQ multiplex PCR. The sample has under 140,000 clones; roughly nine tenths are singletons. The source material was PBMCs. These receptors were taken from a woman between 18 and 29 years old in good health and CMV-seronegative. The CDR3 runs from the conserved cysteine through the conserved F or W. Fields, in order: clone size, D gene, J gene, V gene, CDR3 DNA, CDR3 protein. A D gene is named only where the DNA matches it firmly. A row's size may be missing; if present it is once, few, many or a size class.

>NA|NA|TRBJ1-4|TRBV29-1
TGCAGCGTCGACAGGACAGACAGGAATGAAAAACTGTTTTTT
CSVDRTDRNEKLFF
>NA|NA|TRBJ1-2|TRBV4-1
TGCGCCAGCAGCCAGGTTGGACAGAAACCTAACTATGGCTACACCTTC
CASSQVGQKPNYGYTF
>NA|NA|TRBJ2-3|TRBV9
TGTGCCAGCAACAGGGTTACGGGCACAGATACGCAGTATTTT
CASNRVTGTDTQYF
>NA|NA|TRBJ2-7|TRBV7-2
TGTGCCAGCAGCTTAGTGACGGGGGGCAATTACGAGCAGTACTTC
CASSLVTGGNYEQYF
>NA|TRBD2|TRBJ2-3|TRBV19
TGTGCCAGTAGTACGGGACTAGCGGGCAGCACAGATACGCAGTATTTT
CASSTGLAGSTDTQYF
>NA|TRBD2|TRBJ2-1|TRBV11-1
TGTGCCAGCAGATCTTCCGGGAGGGCAAAGGGGAATGAGCAGTTCTTC
CASRSSGRAKGNEQFF
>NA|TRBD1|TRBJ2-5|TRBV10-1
TGCGCCAGCAGCAGAGGGGGACAGGGGGAAGAGACCCAGTACTTC
CASSRGGQGEETQYF
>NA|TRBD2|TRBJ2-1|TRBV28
TGTGCCAGCGACGGGACTACAAATGAGCAGTTCTTC
CASDGTTNEQFF
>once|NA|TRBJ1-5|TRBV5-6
TGTGCCAGCAGGAACTTAATCAGGGCGGGGGCTCAGCCCCAGCATTTT
CASRNLIRAGAQPQHF
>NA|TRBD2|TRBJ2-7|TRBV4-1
TGCGCCAGCAGCCACGGGACTAGTCGGTACGAGCAGTACTTC
CASSHGTSRYEQYF
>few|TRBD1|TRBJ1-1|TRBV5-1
TGCGCCAGCAGAACAGGGGAGGCTGAAGCTTTCTTT
CASRTGEAEAFF
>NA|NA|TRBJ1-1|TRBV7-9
TGTGCCAGCAGCTTCGGAAGGGGAACGACTGAAGCTTTCTTT
CASSFGRGTTEAFF
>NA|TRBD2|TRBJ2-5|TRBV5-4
TGTGCCAGCAGGTTGAGCGGGGTAGGTGAGACCCAGTACTTC
CASRLSGVGETQYF
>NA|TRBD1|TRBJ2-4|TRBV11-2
TGTGCCAGCAGCTTAAGACAGGGCACACTAGCCAAAAACATTCAGTACTTC
CASSLRQGTLAKNIQYF
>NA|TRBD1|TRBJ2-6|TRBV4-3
TGCGCCAGCAGCCACAGGACAGGCCTCCTCAGGTTGCGGGCCAACGTCCTGACTTTC
CASSHRTGLLRLRANVLTF
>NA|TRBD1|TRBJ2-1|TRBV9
TGTGCCAGCAGTCGTGAAGGACAGGGACAAATATTCTTC
CASSREGQGQIFF
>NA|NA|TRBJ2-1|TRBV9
TGTGCCAGCAGCGTAGCGGGAGTATCCTACAATGAGCAGTTCTTC
CASSVAGVSYNEQFF
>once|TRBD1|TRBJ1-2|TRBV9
TGTGCCAGCAGCCCTGGGACAGGAGCGGACTATGGCTACACCTTC
CASSPGTGADYGYTF
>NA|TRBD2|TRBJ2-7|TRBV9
TGTGCCAGCAGCACCTTTAGACTAGCGGGAGGCCTTTTTACCTCCTACGAGCAGTACTTC
CASSTFRLAGGLFTSYEQYF
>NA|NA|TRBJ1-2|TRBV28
TGTGCCAGCAATGAGGGGGTGAAGAATGGCTACACCTTC
CASNEGVKNGYTF
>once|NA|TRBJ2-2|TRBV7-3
TGTGCCAGCAGCCATCTGGGAAGGGAGGGGGCGAACACCGGGGAGCTGTTTTTT
CASSHLGREGANTGELFF
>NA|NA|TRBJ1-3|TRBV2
TGTGCCAGCAGTGAAGCGAGAGGGTCGGACACCATATATTTT
CASSEARGSDTIYF
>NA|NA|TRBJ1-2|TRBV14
TGTGCCAGCAGCCAATCAGGGGTCTATGGCTACACCTTC
CASSQSGVYGYTF
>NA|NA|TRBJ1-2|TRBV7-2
TGTGCCAGCAGCAAATATGGGGAGAAGGACTACACCTTC
CASSKYGEKDYTF
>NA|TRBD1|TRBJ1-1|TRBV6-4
TGTGCCAGCAGTGACTCGAGACAGGGGGGGCACACTGAAGCTTTCTTT
CASSDSRQGGHTEAFF
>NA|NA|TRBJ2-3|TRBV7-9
TGTGCCAGCAGCTTAGACCCTCGCACAGGCAGGGGCCTCCGGGATACGCAGTATTTT
CASSLDPRTGRGLRDTQYF
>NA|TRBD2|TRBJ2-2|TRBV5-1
TGCGCCAGCAGAGGGATGGAGCGGGGCGCTCTGGGTACCGGGGAGCTGTTTTTT
CASRGMERGALGTGELFF
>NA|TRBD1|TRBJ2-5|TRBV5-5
TGTGCCAGCAGCCTTACCGGGACAGGGCCGGAGACCCAGTACTTC
CASSLTGTGPETQYF
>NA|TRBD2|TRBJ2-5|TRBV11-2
TGTGCCAGCAGCGCGCGGACTAGCGGCCAAGAGACCCAGTACTTC
CASSARTSGQETQYF
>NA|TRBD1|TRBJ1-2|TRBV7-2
TGTGCCAGCAGCTTAGATGAACAGGGGGTTTATGGCTACACCTTC
CASSLDEQGVYGYTF
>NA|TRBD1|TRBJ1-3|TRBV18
TGTGCCAGCTCACCACCGGGGACAGGGAGAGATAACACCATATATTTT
CASSPPGTGRDNTIYF
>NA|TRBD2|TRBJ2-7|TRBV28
TGTGCCAGCAGTTCACCACCGGGACTAGCGGGAGGATGGGACGAGCAGTACTTC
CASSSPPGLAGGWDEQYF
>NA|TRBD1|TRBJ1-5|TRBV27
TGTGCCAGCAGTTTCACAGGGGGGGCCAATCAGCCCCAGCATTTT
CASSFTGGANQPQHF
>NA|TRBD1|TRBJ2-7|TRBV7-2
TGTGCCAGCAGCTCCCACTCATATCCTTTACAGGGGGGTACCTACGAGCAGTACTTC
CASSSHSYPLQGGTYEQYF
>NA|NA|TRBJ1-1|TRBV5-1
TGCGCCAGCAGCTTGGTGCAGGGCATGAACACTGAAGCTTTCTTT
CASSLVQGMNTEAFF
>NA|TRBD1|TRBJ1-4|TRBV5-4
TGTGCCAGCAGTTATGACAGGGGGCCTAATGAAAAACTGTTTTTT
CASSYDRGPNEKLFF
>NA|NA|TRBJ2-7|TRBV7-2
TGTGCCAGCAGCTTAGACAGGGTTGCCTACGAGCAGTACTTC
CASSLDRVAYEQYF
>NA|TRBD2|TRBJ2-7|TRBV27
TGTGCCAGCAGTCCGTGGGAGGGCGGGAGCTACGAGCAGTACTTC
CASSPWEGGSYEQYF
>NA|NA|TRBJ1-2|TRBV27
TGTGCCAGCAGTTTATCTGACAGTCCGGGGGTCTATGGCTACACCTTC
CASSLSDSPGVYGYTF
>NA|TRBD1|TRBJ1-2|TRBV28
TGTGCCAGCAGTCAGGGACAGGGGAACTATGGCTACACCTTC
CASSQGQGNYGYTF
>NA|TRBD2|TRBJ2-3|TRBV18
TGTGCCAGCTCACCACCTAGCGGGAGCACAGATACGCAGTATTTT
CASSPPSGSTDTQYF
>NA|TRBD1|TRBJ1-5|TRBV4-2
TGTGCCAGCAGCCAACAGGACAGGCAAAATCAGCCCCAGCATTTT
CASSQQDRQNQPQHF
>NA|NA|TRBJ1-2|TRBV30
TGTGCCTGGAGTGACCAGGGAAACTATGGCTACACCTTC
CAWSDQGNYGYTF
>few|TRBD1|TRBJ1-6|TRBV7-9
TGTGCCAGCAGCTTAGACAGGGGGCGTTCACCCCTCCACTTT
CASSLDRGRSPLHF
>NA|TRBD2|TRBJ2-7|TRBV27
TGTGCCAGCAGTTTATCCCGGAGGGGACTAGCCCCTTTCTACGAGCAGTACTTC
CASSLSRRGLAPFYEQYF
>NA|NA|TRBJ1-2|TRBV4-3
TGCGCCAGCAGCCAAGATCTCCAGGGGCCCAGTGGCTACACCTTC
CASSQDLQGPSGYTF
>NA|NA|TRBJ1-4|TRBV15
TGTGCCACCAGCAGGGGAGACTCGGGTGAAAAACTGTTTTTT
CATSRGDSGEKLFF
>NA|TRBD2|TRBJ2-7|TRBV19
TGTGCCAGTAGTATAGCGGGACTAGCGGATGTCTCCTACGAGCAGTACTTC
CASSIAGLADVSYEQYF
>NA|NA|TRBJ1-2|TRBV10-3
TGTGCCATCACCCGGGATGGCCAGGCTGGCTACACCTTC
CAITRDGQAGYTF
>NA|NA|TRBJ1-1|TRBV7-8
TGTGCCAGCAGCAAATACGAATCGGGGGTAGGAACTGAAGCTTTCTTT
CASSKYESGVGTEAFF
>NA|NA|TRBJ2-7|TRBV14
TGTGCCAGCAGCCAAGTTCAGGTTGCCTACGAGCAGTACTTC
CASSQVQVAYEQYF
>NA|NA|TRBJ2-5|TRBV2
TGTGCCAGCACCCTGTGGGAGGAGACCCAGTACTTC
CASTLWEETQYF
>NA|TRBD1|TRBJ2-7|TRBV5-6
TGTGCCAGCAGCTCCGGGACAGGGGGCGCCTACGAGCAGTACTTC
CASSSGTGGAYEQYF
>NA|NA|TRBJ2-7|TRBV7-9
TGTGCCAGCAGCCCCGACACCGGGACCTACGAGCAGTACTTC
CASSPDTGTYEQYF
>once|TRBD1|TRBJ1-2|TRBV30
TGTGCCTGGAGTGCCCTCACAGGGGGGAACCTCTATGGCTACACCTTC
CAWSALTGGNLYGYTF